The 5 T cell receptor beta chains below all came from one sample that was sequenced in a study of T cell responses to AZD1222 COVID-19 vaccine. The method was immunoSEQ multiplex PCR; TCRdb's version includes in-frame clones alone and lacks a portion of them. The repertoire holds around 100,000 clones, with approximately 89% as singletons. This specimen was peripheral blood, taken 28 days after the second dose of the MenACWY control vaccine. The receptors were sampled from an adult who received the MenACWY meningococcal vaccine as a control.

This chain joins TRBV27 and TRBJ1-1, with D maybe TRBD1 (6 bases). Germline V gene sequence: CDR1 MNHEY, CDR2 SMNVEV (reference sequence). There are 15 residues in the CDR3. The V gene lost 6 bases and the J gene lost 4 bases, with 18 bases spanning the gap. The CDR3 protein is CASSNQGGVGTEAFF. The CDR3 DNA follows: TGTGCCAGCAGCAACCAAGGGGGGGTGGGCACTGAAGCTTTCTTT.

The V and J genes are TRBV27 and TRBJ1-5; D is possibly TRBD1 (5 bases). V dropped 6 bases and J dropped 2 bases, with 14 bases sitting between them. Germline CDR1 MNHEY, CDR2 SMNVEV (reference sequence). The CDR3 consists of 15 residues. The DNA for the CDR3 is TGTGCCAGCAGCCCTCGGGGCGGCGGCAATCAGCCCCAGCATTTT. This sequence encodes CASSPRGGGNQPQHF.

CDR3 residues: CASSFGGDYGYTF. For the CDR3, the DNA is TGTGCCAGCAGTTTCGGGGGCGACTATGGCTACACCTTC. The genes are TRBV12-3 or TRBV12-4 and TRBJ1-2; D possibly corresponds to TRBD1 (6 bases). Trimming took 3 bases from V and 3 from J, leaving 8 bases between them. This CDR3 is 13 amino acids long.

This rearrangement joins TRBV2 to TRBJ2-2; 9 positions match TRBD1. The germline V gene has CDR1 SNHLY and CDR2 FYNNEI. The CDR3 is made up of 15 amino acids. V trimming: 7 bases; J trimming: 3 bases; junction bases outside the gene matches: 6. CDR3 bases: TGTGCCAGCATGAGACAGGGGGGCTACACCGGGGAGCTGTTTTTT. Translation gives CASMRQGGYTGELFF.

This chain uses TRBV28 with TRBJ2-5, with D possibly matching TRBD2 (5 bases). Looked up from germline, CDR1 is MDHEN and CDR2 is SYDVKM. The V gene lost 4 bases and the J gene lost 5 bases, with 11 bases spanning the gap. This CDR3 has 13 residues. The CDR3 loop is CASSYGVVETQYF. The CDR3 bases are TGTGCCAGCAGTTACGGGGTGGTGGAGACCCAGTACTTC.